This T cell receptor (beta chain) was captured by sequencing in a study of cytomegalovirus exposure and HLA in healthy donors. In the PCR, 60 Vbeta and 13 Jbeta primers were used. Assay: immunoSEQ multiplex PCR; the TCRdb copy retains only in-frame clones and omits some. The sample records around 150,000 clones, 80% to 90% being singletons. About this clone itself: Its cognate antigen is unknown.

Points from the study as a whole: Later on, a genetic analysis was performed. It linked a missense variant in DCLRE1C with V- and J-gene trimming of TCR beta.

This TCR derives from a man younger than 30 in good health and CMV-seropositive. Sequencing used PBMCs.

The CDR3 loop is CASSQETSVLFEQYF. CDR3 nucleotides: TGCGCCAGCAGCCAAGAAACCTCGGTGCTTTTCGAGCAGTACTTC. The chain joins TRBV4-1 to TRBJ2-7, with D hard to call. The CDR3 extends over 15 amino acids. The germline V and J ends were trimmed by 0 bases and 6 bases, with 15 bases remaining between them. Germline CDR1 is MGHRA and CDR2 is YSYEKL.